The 26 T cell receptor beta chains below come from one sample, sequenced in a study of blood T cell repertoires in COVID-19. The method was immunoSEQ multiplex PCR; TCRdb's version includes in-frame clones alone and lacks a portion of them. The data contain hundreds of thousands of clones, over 80% of them singletons. The sequencing input was peripheral blood. The source of these receptors is a man in his forties with acute or convalescent COVID-19.

The rearrangement uses TRBV5-1 and TRBJ1-1; TRBD1 is a possible D gene (5 bases). The germline gives CDR1 SGHRS, CDR2 YFSETQ. V gave up 6 bases and J gave up 2 bases, with 11 bases separating them. The CDR3 is 13 amino acids. The CDR3 protein is CASTLGRNTEAFF. CDR3 coding DNA: TGCGCCAGCACCCTGGGGCGCAACACTGAAGCTTTCTTT.

This clone has more than one count but fewer than ten. The chain links TRBV27 to TRBJ2-7, with D possibly TRBD2 on 6 matching bases. CDR1 and CDR2 from the germline V gene are MNHEY and SMNVEV (reference sequence). The ends were cut back, 6 bases at V and 7 bases at J, with 16 bases in the middle. The length of the CDR3 is 13 residues. Here the CDR3 DNA reads TGTGCCAGCAGCCTGACTAGGGCGGGAGAGCAGTACTTC. It is translated as CASSLTRAGEQYF.

The chain has TRBV6-5 and TRBJ2-1; 9 nucleotides match TRBD2. CDR1 is MNHEY and CDR2 is SVGAGI in the germline V gene. V was clipped by 6 bases and J by 7 bases; unmatched bases: 10. The CDR3 is 15 residues long. The CDR3 region is CASRRPGLAGNEQFF. Here the CDR3 DNA reads TGTGCCAGCAGACGGCCGGGACTAGCTGGGAATGAGCAGTTCTTC.

V and J are TRBV6-1 and TRBJ2-1; the match to TRBD2 covers 14 bases. The ends lost 5 bases at V and 4 bases at J; junction bases unmatched: 4. Germline V CDR1 and CDR2: MNHNS, SASEGT. This CDR3 contains 16 residues. The CDR3 DNA sequence: TGTGCCAGCAGTCAAGGGACTAGCGGGGGTTACAATGAGCAGTTCTTC. This codes for CASSQGTSGGYNEQFF.

This clone was found a few times. This sequence joins TRBV19 and TRBJ1-1; 7 positions match TRBD1. Trimming took 9 bases from V and 3 from J; bases not matched to a gene: 4. Germline lookup yields CDR1 LNHDA and CDR2 SQIVND (reference sequence). The CDR3 contains 12 residues. CDR3 DNA: TGTGCCAGCAGCAGGGGGGACACTGAAGCTTTCTTT. This sequence encodes CASSRGDTEAFF.

J is TRBJ2-5 and V is TRBV6-5; possibly TRBD2 for D (6 bases). Germline V gene lookup returns CDR1 MNHEY and CDR2 SVGAGI. Trimming took off 7 bases at V and 5 bases at J, with 14 bases between the two ends. CDR3 length equals 13 residues. CDR3 protein: CASILIGRETQYF. The CDR3 DNA is TGTGCCAGCATTCTTATAGGGAGGGAGACCCAGTACTTC.

This chain uses TRBV25-1 with TRBJ2-5; TRBD1 matches 9 bases. Per the germline V gene, CDR1 is MGHDK and CDR2 is SYGVNS. With 4 bases clipped from V and 5 bases from J, the junction kept 5 bases outside the gene matches. The CDR3 is made up of 14 amino acids. CDR3: CASSGRTGVETQYF. CDR3 in DNA: TGTGCCAGCAGTGGGCGGACAGGGGTGGAGACCCAGTACTTC.

The rearrangement links TRBV27 to TRBJ1-2; TRBD1 agrees at 7 bases. After removal of 8 bases from V and 5 bases from J, the junction contained 8 bases not matched to a gene. Per germline, CDR1 MNHEY and CDR2 SMNVEV (reference sequence). The CDR3 extends over 13 amino acids. The CDR3 DNA is TGTGCCAGCCGCTTGACAGGGACTTATGGCTACACCTTC. It translates to CASRLTGTYGYTF.

This clone was recorded once. The V gene is TRBV2, the J gene TRBJ2-3; D gene uncertain. This CDR3 comprises 16 residues. The V gene lost 0 bases and the J gene lost 0 bases, with 10 bases spanning the gap. Germline CDR1 is SNHLY and CDR2 is FYNNEI. CDR3 sequence: CASSEAWQISTDTQYF. In DNA form, the CDR3 reads TGTGCCAGCAGTGAAGCTTGGCAGATTAGCACAGATACGCAGTATTTT.

The chain combines TRBV28 with TRBJ2-3, with D maybe TRBD1 (5 bases). The CDR3 length is 12 residues. Trimming shortened V by 8 bases and J by 1 base, and 7 bases separated the two germline ends. Germline V gene sequence: CDR1 MDHEN, CDR2 SYDVKM. The CDR3 DNA reads TGTGCCAGCCAAGGGGGCACAGATACGCAGTATTTT. This encodes CASQGGTDTQYF.

The rearrangement links TRBV9 to TRBJ1-2, with a tentative D call TRBD1 (6 bases). V lost 4 bases to trimming and J lost 8 bases, with 18 bases between them. This CDR3 spans 14 amino acids. Germline CDR1 reads SGDLS; CDR2 reads YYNGEE. The CDR3 sequence is CASSTGTPFGGYTF. In DNA form, the CDR3 reads TGTGCCAGCAGCACCGGGACACCCTTTGGCGGCTACACCTTC.

This rearrangement joins TRBV3-1 (or the pseudogene TRBV3-2) to TRBJ2-3; TRBD2 might be the D (6 bases). Germline CDR1 reads LGHDT; CDR2 reads YNNKEL (reference sequence). The CDR3 spans 19 residues. V was trimmed by 0 bases and J by 5 bases, leaving 24 bases between them. The CDR3 sequence is CASSQESGGFSGALDTQYF. The CDR3 coding sequence is TGTGCCAGCAGCCAAGAGTCCGGCGGCTTTAGCGGAGCCCTAGATACGCAGTATTTT.

The chain joins TRBV7-2 to TRBJ1-1; D gene ambiguous. In germline, CDR1 is SGHTA, CDR2 FQGNSA. The V and J ends lost 5 bases and 0 bases respectively, with 13 bases between them. The CDR3 totals 15 residues. The CDR3: CASSPPGVLNTEAFF. The CDR3, as DNA: TGTGCCAGCAGCCCACCGGGAGTTCTGAACACTGAAGCTTTCTTT. Complete variable domain (other parts from reference TRBV7-2 and TRBJ1-1): GAGVSQSPSNKVTEKGKDVELRCDPISGHTALYWYRQSLGQGLEFLIYFQGNSAPDKSGLPSDRFSAERTGGSVSTLTIQRTQQEDSAVYLCASSPPGVLNTEAFFGQGTRLTVV.

The chain is built from TRBV5-1 and TRBJ2-1; D perhaps matches TRBD2 (5 bases). Trimming stripped 0 bases from V and 8 bases from J, with 12 bases between. There are 14 residues in the CDR3. Germline CDR1 reads SGHRS; CDR2 reads YFSETQ. For the CDR3, the DNA is TGCGCCAGCAGCTTGGGCGGGTACGGGGATGAGCAGTTCTTC. It is translated as CASSLGGYGDEQFF.

This chain connects TRBV5-1 to TRBJ2-5; TRBD1 aligns across 8 bases. The CDR3 length is 14 residues. The V and J ends lost 0 bases and 5 bases, in that order; junction bases with no gene match: 3. Germline CDR1 reads SGHRS; CDR2 reads YFSETQ. The CDR3 sequence: CASSLGQGAETQYF. The CDR3 DNA reads TGCGCCAGCAGCTTGGGTCAGGGGGCTGAGACCCAGTACTTC.

The chain employs TRBV11-3 and TRBJ2-2; tentative D call: TRBD2 (5 bases). The length of the CDR3 is 12 residues. V dropped 8 bases and J dropped 5 bases, with 9 bases sitting between them. Germline V CDR1 and CDR2: SGHNT, YENEEA. CDR3 loop: CASSRETGELFF. The CDR3 DNA is TGTGCCAGCTCTCGGGAAACCGGGGAGCTGTTTTTT.

V is TRBV4-3 and J is TRBJ2-3, with D maybe TRBD2 (6 bases). V dropped 1 base and J dropped 2 bases, with 10 bases sitting between them. This CDR3 comprises 15 residues. In germline, CDR1 is LGHNA, CDR2 YSLEER. The DNA for the CDR3 is TGCGCCAGCAGCCAAGGAGGACTATCCACAGATACGCAGTATTTT. It specifies CASSQGGLSTDTQYF.

This chain links TRBV19 with TRBJ1-2; D is perhaps TRBD1 (6 bases). The length of the CDR3 is 13 residues. CDR1 is LNHDA and CDR2 is SQIVND in the germline V gene (reference sequence). The V end lost 6 bases, the J end lost 4 bases, and 12 bases lay between the germline ends. CDR3 sequence: CASSGGQFYGYTF. The CDR3 nucleotides read TGTGCCAGTAGCGGTGGACAGTTCTATGGCTACACCTTC.

This chain joins TRBV19 and TRBJ2-3; 8 bases fit TRBD1. The CDR3 loop spans 17 amino acids. The V gene's germline CDR1 is LNHDA and CDR2 SQIVND (reference sequence). J gave up 6 bases and V 2 bases, and 13 bases lay outside the gene matches. The CDR3 coding sequence is TGTGCCAGTAGTATAACAAGGGGAACAGGGGGTTCTGATACGCAGTATTTT. Amino acids: CASSITRGTGGSDTQYF.

The chain recombines TRBV18 with TRBJ1-1; the D is unclear. The CDR3 loop spans 15 amino acids. V was trimmed by 0 bases and J by 4 bases, leaving 12 bases between them. Germline assignment: CDR1 KGHSH and CDR2 LQKENI. The CDR3: CASSPPPVSGTEAFF. CDR3 nucleotide sequence: TGTGCCAGCTCACCACCGCCGGTGTCGGGCACTGAAGCTTTCTTT.

The chain is built from TRBV5-6 and TRBJ2-1; possibly TRBD2 for D (5 bases). V dropped 7 bases and J dropped 6 bases, with 14 bases sitting between them. Germline V lookup: CDR1 SGHDT, CDR2 YYEEEE. CDR3 length: 13 amino acids. Here the CDR3 reads CASQRSAGNEQFF. For the CDR3, the DNA is TGTGCCAGCCAGAGATCCGCGGGCAATGAGCAGTTCTTC.

The chain is built from TRBV9 and TRBJ2-3; D gene uncertain. V gave up 4 bases and J gave up 2 bases, with 17 bases separating them. Per germline, CDR1 SGDLS and CDR2 YYNGEE. The CDR3 loop spans 16 amino acids. The DNA for the CDR3 is TGTGCCAGCAGCCCCCGTTGGCCCGCATCCACAGATACGCAGTATTTT. It encodes CASSPRWPASTDTQYF.

This clone was recorded only once. This chain uses TRBV7-2 with TRBJ2-7; no clear D gene. CDR3 length: 13 residues. Germline CDR1 SGHTA, CDR2 FQGNSA. The ends were cut back, 1 base at V and 3 bases at J, with 7 bases in the middle. The CDR3 reads CASSLGYSYEQYF. The CDR3 DNA is TGTGCCAGCAGCTTAGGGTACAGCTACGAGCAGTACTTC.

V is TRBV18 and J is TRBJ1-2; 12 bases align to TRBD1. Per the germline V gene, CDR1 is KGHSH and CDR2 is LQKENI. V trimming: 2 bases; J trimming: 14 bases; junction bases outside the gene matches: 12. This CDR3 region has 15 residues. CDR3 nucleotide sequence: TGTGCCAGCTCACCAGGTTCGGGACAGGGGGCATGGCAAACCTTC. Residues: CASSPGSGQGAWQTF.

The chain recombines TRBV27 with TRBJ2-5; tentatively, D is TRBD1 (6 bases). Per germline, CDR1 MNHEY and CDR2 SMNVEV (reference sequence). V lost 8 bases and J lost 1, with 11 bases in between. This CDR3 contains 13 residues. The CDR3 DNA is TGTGCCAGCTCTTGGACAGCCCAAGAGACCCAGTACTTC. Translated: CASSWTAQETQYF.

This clone was seen only once. The chain links TRBV6-6 to TRBJ1-1; possible D gene TRBD1, 5 bases. Germline V gene data show CDR1 as MNHNY and CDR2 as SVGAGI (reference sequence). Trimming took off 5 bases at V and 7 bases at J, with 11 bases between the two ends. The CDR3 covers 12 residues. The CDR3 spells CASSKQDNEAFF. CDR3 coding DNA: TGTGCCAGCAGTAAACAGGACAATGAAGCTTTCTTT.